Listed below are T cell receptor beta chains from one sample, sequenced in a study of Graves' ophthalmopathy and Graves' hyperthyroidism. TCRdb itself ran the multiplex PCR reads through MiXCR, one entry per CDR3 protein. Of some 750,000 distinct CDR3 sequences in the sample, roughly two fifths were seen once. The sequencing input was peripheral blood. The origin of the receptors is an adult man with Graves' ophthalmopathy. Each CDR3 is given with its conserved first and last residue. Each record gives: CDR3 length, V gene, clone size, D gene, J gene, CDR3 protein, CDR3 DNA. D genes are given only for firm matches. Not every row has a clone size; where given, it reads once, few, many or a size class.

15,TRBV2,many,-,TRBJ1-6,CASSEGQVFNSPLHF,TGTGCCAGCAGTGAAGGGCAGGTTTTCAATTCACCCCTCCACTTT
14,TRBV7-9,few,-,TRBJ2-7,CASSPTRQYHEQYF,TGTGCCAGCAGTCCTACCCGACAGTACCACGAGCAGTACTTC
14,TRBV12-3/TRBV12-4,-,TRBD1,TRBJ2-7,CASSFLGQGVEQYF,TGTGCCAGCAGTTTTTTAGGACAGGGCGTCGAGCAGTACTTC
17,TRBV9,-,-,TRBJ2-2,CASSVVGVGANTGELFF,TGTGCCAGCAGCGTAGTAGGAGTTGGCGCGAACACCGGGGAGCTGTTTTTT
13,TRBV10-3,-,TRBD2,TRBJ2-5,CAISAGGAETQYF,TGTGCCATCAGTGCGGGAGGGGCAGAGACCCAGTACTTC
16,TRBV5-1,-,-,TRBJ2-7,CASSLFLGTLTYEQYF,TGCGCCAGCAGCTTGTTTCTGGGGACACTGACCTACGAGCAGTACTTC
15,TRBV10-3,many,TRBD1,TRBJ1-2,CAISEGGGRRYGYTF,TGTGCCATCAGTGAGGGAGGGGGCAGAAGATATGGCTACACCTTC
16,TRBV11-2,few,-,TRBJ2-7,CASSLLGRARSYEQYF,TGTGCCAGCAGCTTACTCGGGCGGGCGAGATCCTACGAGCAGTACTTC
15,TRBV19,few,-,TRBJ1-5,CASSRQMNSNQPQHF,TGTGCCAGTAGTAGACAGATGAATAGCAATCAGCCCCAGCATTTT
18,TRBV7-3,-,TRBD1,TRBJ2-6,CASSSSRDRGLGANVLTF,TGTGCCAGCAGCTCGTCCCGGGACAGGGGGCTCGGGGCCAACGTCCTGACTTTC
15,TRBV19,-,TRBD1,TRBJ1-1,CASSLGTGGVTEAFF,TGTGCCAGTAGCCTAGGGACAGGGGGCGTCACTGAAGCTTTCTTT
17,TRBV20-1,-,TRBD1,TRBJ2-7,CSARSLTGASFLGEQYF,TGCAGTGCTAGATCACTGACAGGGGCCTCTTTTTTGGGCGAGCAGTACTTC
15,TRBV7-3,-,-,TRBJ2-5,CASSAGEGARETQYF,TGTGCCAGCAGCGCGGGGGAGGGGGCGCGTGAGACCCAGTACTTC
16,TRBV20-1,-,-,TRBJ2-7,CSADKRGGSGQYEQYF,TGCAGTGCTGACAAAAGGGGAGGATCAGGACAATACGAGCAGTACTTC
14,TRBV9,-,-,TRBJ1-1,CASSSQESNTEAFF,TGTGCCAGCTCATCGCAGGAGTCGAACACTGAAGCTTTCTTT
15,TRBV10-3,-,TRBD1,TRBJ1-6,CAISGQTGGISPLHF,TGTGCCATCAGTGGCCAGACAGGGGGCATTTCACCCCTCCACTTT
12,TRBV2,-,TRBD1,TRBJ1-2,CASGTGTHGYTF,TGTGCCAGTGGGACAGGGACCCATGGCTACACCTTC
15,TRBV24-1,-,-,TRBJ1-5,CASSQIVQGNQPQHF,TGTGCCAGCAGCCAAATCGTCCAGGGGAATCAGCCCCAGCATTTT
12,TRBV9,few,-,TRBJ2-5,CASSVERGTQYF,TGTGCCAGCAGCGTAGAAAGGGGGACCCAGTACTTC
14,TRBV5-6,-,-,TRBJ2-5,CASSQEIGIETQYF,TGTGCCAGCAGCCAAGAAATAGGAATCGAGACCCAGTACTTC
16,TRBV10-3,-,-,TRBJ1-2,CASAIPTEKADYGYTF,TGTGCCAGCGCCATACCGACAGAAAAAGCCGACTATGGCTACACCTTC
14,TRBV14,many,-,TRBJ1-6,CASSQGDYNSPLHF,TGTGCCAGCAGCCAAGGAGATTATAATTCACCCCTCCACTTT
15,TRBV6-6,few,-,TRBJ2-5,CASSYLARGRETQYF,TGTGCCAGCAGTTACCTAGCGAGGGGGCGGGAGACCCAGTACTTC
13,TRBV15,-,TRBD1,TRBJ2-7,CATSRDRVHEQYF,TGTGCCACCAGCAGGGACAGGGTCCACGAGCAGTACTTC
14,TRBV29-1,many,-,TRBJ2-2,CSVDRGASTGELFF,TGCAGCGTTGACAGGGGCGCCTCCACCGGGGAGCTGTTTTTT
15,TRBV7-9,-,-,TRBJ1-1,CASSSYPGLNTEAFF,TGTGCCAGCAGCTCATATCCGGGTTTGAACACTGAAGCTTTCTTT
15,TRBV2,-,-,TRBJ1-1,CASGGWGTQNTEAFF,TGTGCCAGCGGGGGGTGGGGCACTCAGAACACTGAAGCTTTCTTT
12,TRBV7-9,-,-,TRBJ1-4,CASSQEVGKLFF,TGTGCCAGCAGCCAAGAAGTCGGGAAACTGTTTTTT
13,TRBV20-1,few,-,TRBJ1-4,CSAIGLAAEKLFF,TGCAGTGCTATAGGGTTAGCCGCTGAAAAACTGTTTTTT
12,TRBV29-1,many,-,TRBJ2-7,CSAAGRSDEQYF,TGCAGCGCCGCCGGACGGTCCGACGAGCAGTACTTC
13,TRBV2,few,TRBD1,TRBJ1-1,CASTRTGTAEAFF,TGTGCCAGCACCCGAACCGGGACAGCTGAAGCTTTCTTT
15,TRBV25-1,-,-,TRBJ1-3,CASSLMASSGNTIYF,TGTGCCAGCAGTTTGATGGCCAGCTCTGGAAACACCATATATTTT
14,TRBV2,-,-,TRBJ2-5,CASRADASNQPQYF,TGTGCCAGCAGGGCGGATGCAAGCAATCAGCCCCAGTACTTC
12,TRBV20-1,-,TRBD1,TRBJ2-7,CSAHRGDYEQYF,TGCAGTGCCCACAGGGGGGACTACGAGCAGTACTTC
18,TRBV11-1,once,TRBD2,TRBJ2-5,CASSHQLANREETWTQYF,TGTGCCAGCAGCCACCAACTAGCGAACCGAGAGGAGACGTGGACCCAGTACTTC
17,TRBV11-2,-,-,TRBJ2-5,CASSGRSRTGHQETQYF,TGTGCCAGCAGCGGTAGATCACGTACAGGGCACCAAGAGACCCAGTACTTC
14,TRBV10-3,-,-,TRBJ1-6,CAVSYTGKNSPLHF,TGTGCCGTCAGTTACACGGGTAAAAATTCACCCCTCCACTTT
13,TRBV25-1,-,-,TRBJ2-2,CASSQDSAGELFF,TGTGCCAGCAGCCAAGATTCCGCCGGGGAGCTGTTTTTT
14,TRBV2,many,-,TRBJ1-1,CASSPQTVNTEAFF,TGTGCCAGCAGTCCGCAGACAGTCAACACTGAAGCTTTCTTT
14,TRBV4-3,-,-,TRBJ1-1,CASSRTWRFSEAFF,TGCGCCAGCAGCCGAACTTGGCGGTTCTCTGAAGCTTTCTTT
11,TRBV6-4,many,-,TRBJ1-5,CASRAVLPQHF,TGTGCCAGCAGGGCTGTCCTGCCCCAGCATTTT
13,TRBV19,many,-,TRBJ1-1,CASSISGSWEAFF,TGTGCCAGTAGTATTAGCGGGAGCTGGGAAGCTTTCTTT
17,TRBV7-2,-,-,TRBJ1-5,CASSQDLSGTINQPQHF,TGTGCCAGCAGCCAGGATTTGTCGGGGACCATCAATCAGCCCCAGCATTTT
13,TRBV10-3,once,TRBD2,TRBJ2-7,CAISWEGTYEQYF,TGTGCCATCAGTTGGGAGGGGACCTACGAGCAGTACTTC
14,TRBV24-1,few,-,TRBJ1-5,CASSVYREDEPQHF,TGTGCCAGCTCGGTATACCGGGAGGACGAGCCCCAGCATTTT